The following is a T cell receptor (beta chain) sequence with its context. This clone was counted a few times. The antigen it recognizes is unknown. Base qualities are not at hand, and no much larger clone is one base apart. The library was produced with the immunoSEQ multiplex PCR assay. A mixture of 60 forward primers for TCR Vbeta segments and 13 reverse primers for TCR Jbeta segments was used in the multiplex PCR. The CDR3 region of rearranged TCR beta genes was amplified from genomic DNA by a multiplex PCR assay. The amplified TCR beta libraries were sequenced on the Illumina HiSeq System as 87-base-pair reads. The study's processing was this. A later analysis tallied 70 million to 100 million unique TCR beta chains across the 666 repertoires, and some 10 million of those chains were shared by two or more donors. Raw reads were error-corrected and collapsed into unique sequences by a nearest-neighbor algorithm in which closely related sequences were merged to remove PCR and sequencing errors. To assign V, D and J gene segments, CDR3 sequences were aligned to IMGT reference sequences. For a sequence to be retained, at least a six-nucleotide match to both a V gene segment and a J gene segment was required. A rearrangement counted as productive if the CDR3 had no stop codons and remained in frame with V and J, and every other rearrangement counted as non-productive. CDR3 was defined by IMGT convention, running from the second conserved V-encoded cysteine to the conserved J-encoded phenylalanine. The earlier analysis of some 580 of the donors excluded any sequence lacking an unambiguous match to a single V gene segment. An earlier analysis of 450 to 650 of the donors called V segments functional above 56.7% productive rearrangements and segregating when the between-donor standard deviation exceeded 5%. A statistical classification framework was built to diagnose cytomegalovirus status from the catalog of TCR beta chain sequences. In a later analysis, V and J genes were assigned by comparing TCR nucleotide sequences against IMGT/GENE-DB human TR gene sequences. A later analysis assigned CDR3 sequences and most-parsimonious VDJ recombination scenarios with the TCRdist pipeline. A later analysis defined each TCR beta chain by its CDR3 amino acid sequence plus V-gene family, and excluded reads lacking a unique V-gene family. As a way to deal with suspected cross-contamination and a sequencing artifact, a later analysis dropped more than 500 nucleotide sequences that were highly shared and had low generation probability. A later analysis calculated a clonal expansion index for each public chain from normalized within-repertoire ranks of inferred template counts. Generation probabilities in a later analysis came from a VDJ recombination model fitted to out-of-frame rearrangements, and those results were checked against IGoR. Hypergeometric tests were used in a later analysis to score TCR-TCR, TCR-HLA and TCR-CMV co-occurrence, with a repertoire-size bias correction applied to the TCR pairs. In a later analysis, false discovery rates were estimated by permuting HLA or CMV assignments 20 times. A later analysis grouped co-occurring TCRs with DBSCAN, adding TCRdist sequence similarity when clustering within HLA-allele-positive subsets. Co-occurrence clustering excluded repertoires with fewer than 30,000 or more than 120,000 public chains, plus five with anomalous nucleotide sharing. This immuneACCESS table, as held by TCRdb, lists in-frame sequences with V and J called but not all clones. Of the missing ones, under half trace to an unresolved V gene in checked studies; the others have no known cause. V, J and clone size were drawn from that table, and D and trimming were deduced from the DNA. For this sample the table gives under 200,000 clones, of which 81% were detected only once. The ten largest clones take up roughly 3.1% of the sample.

The data were obtained in a study of cytomegalovirus exposure and HLA in healthy donors (dated by TCRdb to 2017 to 2019). About the investigation overall: An earlier analysis of some 600 of the donors reported approximately 280 Gb of sequence data and around 120 million unique TCR beta sequences obtained from roughly 170 million T cells. An early release that covered approximately 600 HLA-typed donors contained 300 to 350 gigabases of sequencing data and 65 million to 100 million unique TCR sequences. The genetic ancestry cluster associated with self-reported Caucasian donors included approximately 85% of the 398 genotyped donors. Roughly 5 DR-DQ haplotypes were handled as single units for association and clustering, since linkage in the cohort was strong. To predict cytomegalovirus infection status, the study brought together high-throughput TCR immunosequencing, statistical association of individual TCRs with disease status, and machine learning. Every discovery cohort repertoire had been produced on one sequencing platform. Both class I and class II loci were covered by HLA typing, at four-digit resolution. Among 300 to 450 genotyped donors of the cohort, an average of approximately 240,000 unique TCR beta nucleotide sequences were sequenced per donor, about a sixth of them non-productive. Genome-wide SNP genotypes for about 55% of the 666 donors were used in a later genetic analysis, which treated that subset as a discovery cohort. In a later analysis, previously published TCR beta repertoires from 550 to 700 donors were re-analyzed and high-resolution HLA genotyping was added so that TCR occurrence patterns could be studied. In the later analysis, no new phenotypic data were used to find candidate immune exposures; instead, reliance was placed on TCR beta sequences and their occurrence across donors. In an earlier analysis of 587 of the donors, high-throughput TCR beta sequencing was used to judge whether each TCR beta V gene segment behaved as functional or pseudogenic. The number of donors typed differed by locus, with roughly 629-640 for A, B, C, DRB1 and DQB1, roughly 520 for DQA1, 600 to 610 for DPA1, and 450 to 480 for DPB1. The T cell repertoires of roughly 660 subjects were profiled by immunosequencing and related to cytomegalovirus serostatus. The study was designed to test whether signatures of past pathogen exposure could be identified by cataloging public T cell receptors. Alongside the repertoire data, information on donor age, sex, ethnicity and CMV serostatus was compiled. Besides the first cohort of under 700 subjects, a separate validation cohort made up of over 95 different subjects was used.

The study at large found these results: A further reported finding was that TCR beta sequences accurately predicted the HLA-A and HLA-B alleles for most subjects in the first cohort. The study listed 164 TCR beta chains as associated with cytomegalovirus. Specific HLA alleles were associated with roughly 17,000 TCR beta sequences at a false discovery rate of 0.05 in a later analysis. According to the authors, the approach could potentially be generalized to other disease states and immunological phenotypes. Assigning TCR associations to individual alleles was difficult when HLA alleles, especially DR and DQ, strongly co-occurred. Correlated functional status among segregating V segments might reflect linkage disequilibrium, but an unknown experimental factor could not be ruled out. Cytomegalovirus status was reported to be diagnosed by the classifier with high specificity and sensitivity in both the original and validation cohorts. A later genetic analysis reported fewer N-insertions in productive TCRs among donors in an Asian-associated ancestry cluster than the approximately 670-donor mean. Presence/absence analyses assumed roughly uniform sequencing depth across donors, an assumption that may not hold. Some IMGT-functional V segments, including TRBV6-2 and TRBV6-3, could not be distinguished by the 87-base-pair reads and were therefore excluded. An earlier analysis of roughly 570 of the donors showed that most TCR beta V segments appeared in productive rearrangements either about 87% or about 30% of the time, which broadly matched IMGT annotations. A later analysis found that HLA-associated TCR beta chains were more clonally expanded and had lower generation probabilities than equally common non-associated chains. Because counts were too low, about 18 rarely observed V segments, including chromosome 9 orphons, were excluded from the earlier analysis of about 500 of the donors. Several of the top co-occurrence clusters appeared to be linked to parvovirus B19, influenza, CMV and Epstein-Barr virus, according to a later analysis. A group of highly shared sequence variants was considered likely to be a technical artifact of the sequencing pipeline. Because some donors lacked HLA typing at each locus, the association tests relied only on the typed subset. The only immune exposure information available for the cohort was CMV serostatus. Three of the identified cytomegalovirus-associated TCR beta chains were confirmed in vitro to be specific for cytomegalovirus antigens. Only TCR beta chains were sequenced in this cohort, and the absence of alpha or paired-chain data limited detectable features. A later genetic analysis associated a missense DCLRE1C variant with V-gene and J-gene trimming of TCR beta chains, and an independent cohort replicated the association. According to a later analysis, TCR association rates differed among HLA loci, with DRB1 alleles showing the most associated TCRs and HLA-C alleles showing the fewest. Most CMV-associated TCR beta chains appeared to be HLA-restricted in a later analysis, and the HLA associations seemed to be driven largely by CMV exposure. While some public TCRs were present in many individuals, most TCR sequences turned up only very rarely across donors.

The cohort consisted of 670 or so healthy bone marrow donors. Cohort members were all nominally healthy when sampled, although unrecorded immune exposures were likely present. The donor was CMV seropositive and was included in the group of 250 to 300 seropositive cohort members. A peripheral blood sample was provided by each donor, and peripheral blood mononuclear cells were used for TCR beta sequencing. The Qiagen DNeasy Blood Extraction Kit was used to extract genomic DNA from the blood cell samples. Reading the germline V gene (reference sequence) gives CDR1 SEHNR and CDR2 FQNEAQ. V and J are truncated by 3 bases and 0 bases respectively, leaving an intervening sequence of 7 bases. The CDR3 goes from the cysteine to the phenylalanine over 14 residues. The read is trimmed to its CDR3 DNA, 42 bases read in frame from base 1.

The TCR originated in a man aged 40-50 years in good health and CMV-seropositive. The chain employs TRBV7-9 and TRBJ2-3, with no confidently assigned D gene. The sample was PBMCs. The nucleotide sequence is TGTGCCAGCAGCTTGGGCTCTAGCACAGATACGCAGTATTTT. Its amino acids are CASSLGSSTDTQYF.